This record covers a single TCR beta chain. Antigen: not known. The entry originates in a study of cytomegalovirus exposure and HLA in healthy donors. Study outcomes and limitations: Reported results showed that the classifier diagnosed cytomegalovirus status with high specificity and sensitivity.

The PCR contained 60 Vbeta and 13 Jbeta primers. Sequencing was performed with immunoSEQ multiplex PCR; in TCRdb, only in-frame clones are kept and a portion is missing. The sample includes under 200,000 clones, approximately 81% of them seen just once. The clonotype comes from a man aged 50 to 59 in good health and CMV-seropositive. Material: PBMCs.

The CDR3 sequence: CASSEREGSGANVLTF. Written as DNA, the CDR3 is TGTGCCAGCAGTGAACGGGAGGGGTCTGGGGCCAACGTCCTGACTTTC. This sequence joins TRBV6-1 and TRBJ2-6; TRBD2 matches 8 bases. This CDR3 has 16 amino acids. Germline V gene data show CDR1 as MNHNS and CDR2 as SASEGT. V was pared by 2 bases and J by 1 base, with 1 base of the junction left unmatched.